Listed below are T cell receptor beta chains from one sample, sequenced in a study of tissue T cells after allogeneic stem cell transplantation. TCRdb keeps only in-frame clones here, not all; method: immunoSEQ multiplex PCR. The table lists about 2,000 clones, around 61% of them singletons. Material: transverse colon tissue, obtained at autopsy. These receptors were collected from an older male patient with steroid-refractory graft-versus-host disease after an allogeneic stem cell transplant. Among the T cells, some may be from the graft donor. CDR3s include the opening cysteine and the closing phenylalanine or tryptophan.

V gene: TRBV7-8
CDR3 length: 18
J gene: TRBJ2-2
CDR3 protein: CASSLRPGGGWDTGELFF

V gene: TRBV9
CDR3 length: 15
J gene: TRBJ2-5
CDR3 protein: CASSVGGGKQETQYF

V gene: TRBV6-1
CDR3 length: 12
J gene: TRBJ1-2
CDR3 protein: CASTRQEGGYTF

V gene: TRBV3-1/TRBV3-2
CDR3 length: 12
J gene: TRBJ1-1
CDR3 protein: CASSQQGREAFF

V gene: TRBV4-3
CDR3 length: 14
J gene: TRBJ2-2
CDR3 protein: CASSQVLYTGELFF

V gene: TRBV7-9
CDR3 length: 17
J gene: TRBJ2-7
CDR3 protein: CASSLGLTGTLMYEQYF

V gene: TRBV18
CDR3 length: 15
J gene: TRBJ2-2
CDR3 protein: CASSPRDTPAGELFF

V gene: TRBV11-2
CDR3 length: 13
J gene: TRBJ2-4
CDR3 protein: CASTPGQGNIQYF

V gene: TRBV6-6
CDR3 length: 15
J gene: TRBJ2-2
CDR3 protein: CASSYPDRAPGELFF

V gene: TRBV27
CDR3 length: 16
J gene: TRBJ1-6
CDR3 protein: CASSSEGLGYNSPLHF

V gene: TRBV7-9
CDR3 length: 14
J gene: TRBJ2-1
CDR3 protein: CASSLSGRFNEQFF

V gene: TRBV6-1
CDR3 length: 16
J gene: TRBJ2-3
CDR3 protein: CASSEQGRGSTDTQYF

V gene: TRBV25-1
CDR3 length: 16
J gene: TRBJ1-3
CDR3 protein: CASSDGGGGTGNTIYF

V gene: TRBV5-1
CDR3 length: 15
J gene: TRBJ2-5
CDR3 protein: CASSLVPGGQETQYF

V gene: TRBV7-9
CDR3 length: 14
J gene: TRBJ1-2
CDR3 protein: CASSFSRTVDGYTF

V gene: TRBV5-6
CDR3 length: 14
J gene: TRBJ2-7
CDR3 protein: CASSLAGGSYEQYF

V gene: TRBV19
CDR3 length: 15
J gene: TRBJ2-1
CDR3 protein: CASSIRGAFYNEQFF

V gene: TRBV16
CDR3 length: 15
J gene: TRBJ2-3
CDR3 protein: CASSQDRAAGDTQYF

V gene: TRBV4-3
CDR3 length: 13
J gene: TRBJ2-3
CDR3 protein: CASRDRNADTQYF

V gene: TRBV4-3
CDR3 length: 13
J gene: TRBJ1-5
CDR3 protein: CASSQDRNQPQHF

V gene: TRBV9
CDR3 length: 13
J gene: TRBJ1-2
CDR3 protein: CASSVDPSYGYTF

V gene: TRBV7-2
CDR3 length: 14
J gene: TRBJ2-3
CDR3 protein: CASSFGQSPSTQYF

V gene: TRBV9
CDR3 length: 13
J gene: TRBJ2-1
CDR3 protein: CASSVGASNEQFF

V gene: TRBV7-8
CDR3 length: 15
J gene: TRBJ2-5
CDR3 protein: CASSPYRGPGWAQYF

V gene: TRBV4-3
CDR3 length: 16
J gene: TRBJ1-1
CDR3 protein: CASSQETGGGSTEAFF

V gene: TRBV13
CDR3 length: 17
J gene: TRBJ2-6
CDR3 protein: CASSLPPGSSGANVLTF

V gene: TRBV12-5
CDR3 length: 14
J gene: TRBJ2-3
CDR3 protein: CASGSGGGTDTQYF

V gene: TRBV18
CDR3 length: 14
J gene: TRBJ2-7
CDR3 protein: CASLPAGGGYEQYF

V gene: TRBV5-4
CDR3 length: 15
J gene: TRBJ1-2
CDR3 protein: CASSFRGQGNYGYTF

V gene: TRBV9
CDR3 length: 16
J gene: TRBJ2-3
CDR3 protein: CASSTRLAGGFDTQYF

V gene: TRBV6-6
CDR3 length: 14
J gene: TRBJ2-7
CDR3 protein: CASSYPGTDYEQYF

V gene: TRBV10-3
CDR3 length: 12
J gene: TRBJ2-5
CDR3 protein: CATTGDQETQYF

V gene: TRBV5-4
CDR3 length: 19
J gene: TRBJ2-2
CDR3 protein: CASSLASRGGPGNTGELFF

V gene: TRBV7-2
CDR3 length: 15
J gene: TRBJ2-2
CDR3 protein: CASSSSGTSGGELFF

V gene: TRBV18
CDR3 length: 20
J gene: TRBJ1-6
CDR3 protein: CASSPVANSRGGANNSPLHF

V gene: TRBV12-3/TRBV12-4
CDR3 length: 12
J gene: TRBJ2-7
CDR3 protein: CASSFGGYEQYF

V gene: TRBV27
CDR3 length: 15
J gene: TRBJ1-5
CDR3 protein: CASRQGPYSNQPQHF

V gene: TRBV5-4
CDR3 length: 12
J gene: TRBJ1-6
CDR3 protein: CASSLATSPLHF

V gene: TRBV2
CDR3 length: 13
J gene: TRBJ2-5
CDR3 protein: CAGSGQGRETQYF

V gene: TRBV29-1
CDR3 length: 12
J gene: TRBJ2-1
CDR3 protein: CSAILVGNEQFF

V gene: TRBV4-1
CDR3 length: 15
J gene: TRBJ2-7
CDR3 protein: CASSQDTRQGYEQYF

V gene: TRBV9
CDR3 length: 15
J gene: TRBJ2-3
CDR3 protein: CASSVASGRADTQYF

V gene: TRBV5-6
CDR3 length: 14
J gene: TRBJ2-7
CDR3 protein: CASSLGGAPDEQYF

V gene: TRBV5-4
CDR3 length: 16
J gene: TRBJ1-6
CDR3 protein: CASSLLPGWSNSPLHF

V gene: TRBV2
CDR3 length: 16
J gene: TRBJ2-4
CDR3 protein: CASSARDRAAKNIQYF

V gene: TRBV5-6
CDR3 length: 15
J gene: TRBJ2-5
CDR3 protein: CASSWGAGGGETQYF